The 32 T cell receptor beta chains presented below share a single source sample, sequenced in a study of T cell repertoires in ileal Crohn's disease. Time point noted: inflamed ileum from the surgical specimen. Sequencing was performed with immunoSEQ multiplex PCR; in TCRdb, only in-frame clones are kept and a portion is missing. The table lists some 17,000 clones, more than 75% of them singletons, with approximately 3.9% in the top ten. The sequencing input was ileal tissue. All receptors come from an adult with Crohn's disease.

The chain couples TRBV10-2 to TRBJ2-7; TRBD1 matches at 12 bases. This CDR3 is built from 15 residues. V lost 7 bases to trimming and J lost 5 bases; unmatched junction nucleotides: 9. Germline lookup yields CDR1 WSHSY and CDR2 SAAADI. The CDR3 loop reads CASNPGQGAHNEQYF. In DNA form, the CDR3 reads TGCGCCAGCAACCCGGGACAGGGGGCGCACAACGAGCAGTACTTC.

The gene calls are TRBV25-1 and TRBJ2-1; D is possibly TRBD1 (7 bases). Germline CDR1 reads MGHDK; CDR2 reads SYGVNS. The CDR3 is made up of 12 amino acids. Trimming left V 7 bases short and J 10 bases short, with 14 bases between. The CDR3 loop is CASNSQGGEQFF. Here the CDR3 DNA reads TGTGCCAGCAACTCTCAGGGGGGCGAGCAGTTCTTC. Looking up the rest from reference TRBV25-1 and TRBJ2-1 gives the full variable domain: EADIYQTPRYLVIGTGKKITLECSQTMGHDKMYWYQQDPGMELHLIHYSYGVNSTEKGDLSSESTVSRIRTEHFPLTLESARPSHTSQYLCASNSQGGEQFFGPGTRLTVL.

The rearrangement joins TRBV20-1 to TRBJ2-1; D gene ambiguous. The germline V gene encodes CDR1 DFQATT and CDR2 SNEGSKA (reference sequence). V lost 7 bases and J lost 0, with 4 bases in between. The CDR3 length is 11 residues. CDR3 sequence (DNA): TGCAGTGTAAACTCCTACAATGAGCAGTTCTTC. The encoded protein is CSVNSYNEQFF.

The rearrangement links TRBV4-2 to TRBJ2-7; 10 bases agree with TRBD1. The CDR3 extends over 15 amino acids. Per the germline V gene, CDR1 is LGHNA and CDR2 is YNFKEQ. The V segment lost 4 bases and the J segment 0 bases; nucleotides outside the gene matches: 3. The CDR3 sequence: CASSPDRGPSYEQYF. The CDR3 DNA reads TGTGCCAGCAGCCCCGACAGGGGGCCCTCCTACGAGCAGTACTTC.

The DNA of the CDR3 is TGTGCCAGCAGTCCCGCCGCAGCTTCACCTTCTACTGAAGCTTTCTTT. Amino acid sequence: CASSPAAASPSTEAFF. This chain links TRBV28 with TRBJ1-1; D is uncertain. The CDR3 has 16 residues. V was pared by 5 bases and J by 5 bases, with 21 bases between. Per germline, CDR1 MDHEN and CDR2 SYDVKM.

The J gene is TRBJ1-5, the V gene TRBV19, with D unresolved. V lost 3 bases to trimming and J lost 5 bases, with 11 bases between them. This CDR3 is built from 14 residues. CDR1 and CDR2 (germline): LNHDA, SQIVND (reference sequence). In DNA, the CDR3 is TGTGCCAGTAGTATCGAAGGGATCTATCAGCCCCAGCATTTT. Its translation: CASSIEGIYQPQHF.

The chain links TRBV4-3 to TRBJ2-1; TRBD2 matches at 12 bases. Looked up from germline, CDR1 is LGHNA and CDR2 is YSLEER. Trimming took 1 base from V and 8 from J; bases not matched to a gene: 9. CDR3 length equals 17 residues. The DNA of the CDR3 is TGCGCCAGCAGCCAAGGGGCTGGGACTAGCGGGTACGATGAGCAGTTCTTC. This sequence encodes CASSQGAGTSGYDEQFF.

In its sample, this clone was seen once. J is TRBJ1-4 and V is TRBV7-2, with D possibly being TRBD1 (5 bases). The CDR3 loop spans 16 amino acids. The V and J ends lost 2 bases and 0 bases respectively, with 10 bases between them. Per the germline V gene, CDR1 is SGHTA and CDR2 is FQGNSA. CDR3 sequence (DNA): TGTGCCAGCAGCTTATCGGGGGTCACAACTAATGAAAAACTGTTTTTT. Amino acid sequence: CASSLSGVTTNEKLFF. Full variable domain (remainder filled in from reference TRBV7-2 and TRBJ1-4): GAGVSQSPSNKVTEKGKDVELRCDPISGHTALYWYRQSLGQGLEFLIYFQGNSAPDKSGLPSDRFSAERTGGSVSTLTIQRTQQEDSAVYLCASSLSGVTTNEKLFFGSGTQLSVL.

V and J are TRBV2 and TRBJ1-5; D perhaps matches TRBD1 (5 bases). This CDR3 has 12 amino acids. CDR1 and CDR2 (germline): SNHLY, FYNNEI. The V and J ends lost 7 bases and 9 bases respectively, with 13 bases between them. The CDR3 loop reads CASNWDAGPQHF. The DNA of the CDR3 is TGTGCCAGCAATTGGGACGCCGGGCCCCAGCATTTT.

The CDR3 DNA follows: TGTGCCAGCTCACAGGGGACAGGCGATTATGGCTACACCTTC. Its translation: CASSQGTGDYGYTF. The chain employs TRBV18 and TRBJ1-2; 8 bases fit TRBD1. After removal of 4 bases from V and 5 bases from J, the junction contained 6 bases not matched to a gene. The CDR3 sequence is 14 residues long. CDR1 is KGHSH and CDR2 is LQKENI in the germline V gene.

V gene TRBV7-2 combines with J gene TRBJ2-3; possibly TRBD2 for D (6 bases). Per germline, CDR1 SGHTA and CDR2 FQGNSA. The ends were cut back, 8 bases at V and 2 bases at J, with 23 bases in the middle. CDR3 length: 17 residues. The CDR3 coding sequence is TGTGCCAGCGGCCGGGGAGGCGGACTACGATTCACAGATACGCAGTATTTT. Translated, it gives CASGRGGGLRFTDTQYF.

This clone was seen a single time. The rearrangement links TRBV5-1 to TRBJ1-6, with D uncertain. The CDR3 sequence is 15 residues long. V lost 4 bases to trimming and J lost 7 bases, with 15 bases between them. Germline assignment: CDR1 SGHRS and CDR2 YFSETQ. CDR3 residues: CASSPVGFGNSPLHF. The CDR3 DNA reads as TGCGCCAGCAGCCCCGTTGGATTTGGCAATTCACCCCTCCACTTT.

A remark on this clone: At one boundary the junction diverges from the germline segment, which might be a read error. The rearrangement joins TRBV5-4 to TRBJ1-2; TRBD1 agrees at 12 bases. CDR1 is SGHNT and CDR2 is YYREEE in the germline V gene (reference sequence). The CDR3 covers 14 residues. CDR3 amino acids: CASTLGQGALGYTF. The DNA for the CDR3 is TGTGCCAGCACCTTGGGACAGGGGGCGTTAGGCTACACCTTC.

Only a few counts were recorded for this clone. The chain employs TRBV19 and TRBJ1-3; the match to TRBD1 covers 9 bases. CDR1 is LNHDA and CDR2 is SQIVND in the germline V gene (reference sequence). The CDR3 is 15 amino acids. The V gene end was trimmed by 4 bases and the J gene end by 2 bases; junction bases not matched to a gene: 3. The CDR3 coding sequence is TGTGCCAGTAGTACCCGGACAGGGGCTGGAAACACCATATATTTT. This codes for CASSTRTGAGNTIYF.

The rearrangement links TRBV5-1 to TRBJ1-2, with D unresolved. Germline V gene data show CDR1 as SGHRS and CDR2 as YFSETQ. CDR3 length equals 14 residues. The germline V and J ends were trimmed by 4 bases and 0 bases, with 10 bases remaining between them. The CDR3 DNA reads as TGCGCCAGCAGCCCGGCAGAAGCTAACTATGGCTACACCTTC. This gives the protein CASSPAEANYGYTF.

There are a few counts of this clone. The CDR3 nucleotides read TGTGCCAGCAGTTTTAATCAGGGAAACACCATATATTTT. It specifies CASSFNQGNTIYF. This chain uses TRBV28 with TRBJ1-3; D remains unclear. The CDR3 spans 13 residues. Germline V gives CDR1 MDHEN, CDR2 SYDVKM. Trimming removed 3 bases at V and 4 bases at J, with 7 bases between.

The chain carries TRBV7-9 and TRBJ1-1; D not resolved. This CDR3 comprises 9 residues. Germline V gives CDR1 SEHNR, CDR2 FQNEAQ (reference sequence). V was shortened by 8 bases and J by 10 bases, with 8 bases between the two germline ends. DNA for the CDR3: TGTGCCAGCGGCGACGGAGCTTTCTTT. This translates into CASGDGAFF.

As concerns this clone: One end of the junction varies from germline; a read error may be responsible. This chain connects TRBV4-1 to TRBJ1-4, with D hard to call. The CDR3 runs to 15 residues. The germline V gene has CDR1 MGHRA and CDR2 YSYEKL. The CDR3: CASSQERAANGKLFF. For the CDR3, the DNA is TGCGCCAGCAGCCAAGAGCGAGCGGCTAATGGAAAACTGTTTTTT.

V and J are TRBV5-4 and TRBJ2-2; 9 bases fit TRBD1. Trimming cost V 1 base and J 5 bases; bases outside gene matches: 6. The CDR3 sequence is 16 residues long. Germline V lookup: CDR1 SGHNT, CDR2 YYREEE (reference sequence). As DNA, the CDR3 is TGTGCCAGCAGCTTGAGGGGACAGGGCCCAACCGGGGAGCTGTTTTTT. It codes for CASSLRGQGPTGELFF.

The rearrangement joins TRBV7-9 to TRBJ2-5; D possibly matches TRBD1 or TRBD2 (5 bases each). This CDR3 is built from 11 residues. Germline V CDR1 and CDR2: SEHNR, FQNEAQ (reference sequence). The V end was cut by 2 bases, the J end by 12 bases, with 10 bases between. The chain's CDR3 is CASSLIRGEYF. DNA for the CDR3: TGTGCCAGCAGCTTAATCAGAGGGGAGTACTTC.

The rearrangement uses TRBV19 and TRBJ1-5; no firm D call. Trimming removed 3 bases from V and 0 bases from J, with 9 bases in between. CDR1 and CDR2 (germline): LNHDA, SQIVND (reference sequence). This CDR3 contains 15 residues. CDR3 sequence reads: CASSISQYSNQPQHF. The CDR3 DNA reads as TGTGCCAGTAGTATCTCACAGTATAGCAATCAGCCCCAGCATTTT.

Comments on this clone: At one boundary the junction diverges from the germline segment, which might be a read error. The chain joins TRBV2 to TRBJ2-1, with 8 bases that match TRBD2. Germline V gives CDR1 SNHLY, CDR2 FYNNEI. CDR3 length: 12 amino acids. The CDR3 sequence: CASSEDAGGQFF. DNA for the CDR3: TGTGCCAGCAGCGAAGATGCGGGGGGTCAGTTCTTC. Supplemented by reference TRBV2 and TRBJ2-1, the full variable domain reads EPEVTQTPSHQVTQMGQEVILRCVPISNHLYFYWYRQILGQKVEFLVSFYNNEISEKSEIFDDQFSVERPDGSNFTLKIRSTKLEDSAMYFCASSEDAGGQFFGPGTRLTVL.

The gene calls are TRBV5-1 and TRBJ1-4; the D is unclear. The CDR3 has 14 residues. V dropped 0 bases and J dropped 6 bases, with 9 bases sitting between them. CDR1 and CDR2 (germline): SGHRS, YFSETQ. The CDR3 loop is CASSLAAGDEKLFF. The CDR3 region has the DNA TGCGCCAGCAGCTTGGCTGCCGGGGATGAAAAACTGTTTTTT.

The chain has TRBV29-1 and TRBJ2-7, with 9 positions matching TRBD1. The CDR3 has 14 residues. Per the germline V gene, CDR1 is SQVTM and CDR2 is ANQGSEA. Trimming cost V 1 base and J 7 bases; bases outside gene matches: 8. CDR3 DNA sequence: TGCAGCGTTGAAGTAGGGACAGGGCTCTCTGAGCAGTACTTC. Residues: CSVEVGTGLSEQYF.

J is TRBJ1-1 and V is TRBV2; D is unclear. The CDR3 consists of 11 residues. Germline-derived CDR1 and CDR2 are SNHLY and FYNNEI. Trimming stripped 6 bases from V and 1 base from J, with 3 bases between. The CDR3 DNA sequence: TGTGCCAGCAGGGAGAACACTGAAGCTTTCTTT. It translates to CASRENTEAFF.

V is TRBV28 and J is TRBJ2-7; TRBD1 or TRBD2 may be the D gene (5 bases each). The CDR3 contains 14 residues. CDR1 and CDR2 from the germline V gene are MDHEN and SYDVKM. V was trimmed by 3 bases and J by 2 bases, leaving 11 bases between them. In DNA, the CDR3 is TGTGCCAGCAGTTTTGGGACCAGACCCTACGAGCAGTACTTC. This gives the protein CASSFGTRPYEQYF.

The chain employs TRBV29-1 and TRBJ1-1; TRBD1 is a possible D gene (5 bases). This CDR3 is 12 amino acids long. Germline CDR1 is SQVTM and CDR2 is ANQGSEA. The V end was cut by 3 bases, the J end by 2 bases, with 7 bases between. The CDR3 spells CSVDRENTEAFF. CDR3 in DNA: TGCAGCGTTGACAGGGAAAACACTGAAGCTTTCTTT.

The CDR3 nucleotides read TGCGCCAGCAGCTTGCGACCCTCATTCATTCAGTACTTC. Its translation: CASSLRPSFIQYF. The J gene is TRBJ2-4, the V gene TRBV5-1; D remains unclear. Trimming took off 1 base at V and 9 bases at J, with 11 bases between the two ends. Germline CDR1 SGHRS, CDR2 YFSETQ. The CDR3 extends over 13 amino acids.

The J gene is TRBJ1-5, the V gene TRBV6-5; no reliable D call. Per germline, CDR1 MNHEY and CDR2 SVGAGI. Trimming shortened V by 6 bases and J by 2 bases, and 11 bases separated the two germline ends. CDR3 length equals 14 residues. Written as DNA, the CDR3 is TGTGCCAGCAGCTTACAAGTGGGCAATCAGCCCCAGCATTTT. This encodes CASSLQVGNQPQHF.

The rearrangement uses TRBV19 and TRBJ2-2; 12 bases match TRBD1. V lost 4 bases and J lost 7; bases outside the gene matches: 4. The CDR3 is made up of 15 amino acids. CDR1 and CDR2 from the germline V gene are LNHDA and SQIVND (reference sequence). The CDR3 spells CASSRGQGAVGELFF. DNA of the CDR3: TGTGCCAGTAGTAGGGGACAGGGGGCGGTCGGGGAGCTGTTTTTT.

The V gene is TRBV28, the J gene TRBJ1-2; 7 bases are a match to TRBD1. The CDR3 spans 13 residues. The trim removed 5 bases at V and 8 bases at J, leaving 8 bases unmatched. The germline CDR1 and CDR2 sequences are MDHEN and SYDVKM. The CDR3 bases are TGTGCCAGCAGTAGCGGACAGGATCAGGGCTACACCTTC. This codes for CASSSGQDQGYTF.

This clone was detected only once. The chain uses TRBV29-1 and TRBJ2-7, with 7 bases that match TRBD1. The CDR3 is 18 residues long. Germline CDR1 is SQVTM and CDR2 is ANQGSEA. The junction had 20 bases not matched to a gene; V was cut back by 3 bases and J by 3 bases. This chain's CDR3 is CSVELGSGVPGQNYEQYF. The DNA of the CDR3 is TGCAGCGTTGAGTTGGGCTCAGGGGTACCGGGACAGAACTACGAGCAGTACTTC.